A single sample gave rise to the 14 T cell receptor beta chains below, sequenced in a study of blood T cell repertoires in COVID-19. Only in-frame clones appear in the TCRdb table, and some are missing; sequencing was by immunoSEQ multiplex PCR. The table has about 670,000 clones, over 80% seen once. Sequenced material: peripheral blood. Receptors were obtained from a woman between 18 and 29 years old with acute or convalescent COVID-19.

Of note for this clone: The same CDR3 is also encoded by other DNA sequences in this sample. The genes are TRBV6-5 and TRBJ1-5, with 7 bases that match TRBD1. Germline V gene lookup returns CDR1 MNHEY and CDR2 SVGAGI. The V segment lost 6 bases and the J segment 4 bases; nucleotides outside the gene matches: 6. This CDR3 has 14 residues. The CDR3 region is CASSRDRNNQPQHF. CDR3 in DNA: TGTGCCAGCAGCAGGGACAGAAATAATCAGCCCCAGCATTTT.

CDR3 in amino acids: CASRLVPGYEQYF. Written as DNA, the CDR3 is TGTGCAAGTCGCTTAGTCCCAGGGTACGAGCAGTACTTC. This chain uses TRBV12-2 with TRBJ2-7; the table gives TRBD1 as D, unverified against the DNA. TRBV12-2 is an annotated pseudogene. This CDR3 is 13 amino acids long.

The chain is built from TRBV7-2 and TRBJ1-3, with D perhaps TRBD1 (6 bases). V lost 4 bases and J lost 0, with 10 bases in between. The V gene's germline CDR1 is SGHTA and CDR2 FQGNSA. The CDR3 sequence is 15 residues long. CDR3: CASSSGHNSGNTIYF. CDR3 nucleotide sequence: TGTGCCAGCAGCTCGGGACACAACTCTGGAAACACCATATATTTT. Supplemented by reference TRBV7-2 and TRBJ1-3, the full variable domain reads GAGVSQSPSNKVTEKGKDVELRCDPISGHTALYWYRQSLGQGLEFLIYFQGNSAPDKSGLPSDRFSAERTGGSVSTLTIQRTQQEDSAVYLCASSSGHNSGNTIYFGEGSWLTVV.

This clone was seen a handful of times. The chain joins TRBV2 to TRBJ1-2; D is perhaps TRBD1 (5 bases). This CDR3 region has 15 residues. Germline CDR1 is SNHLY and CDR2 is FYNNEI. The ends were cut back, 5 bases at V and 5 bases at J, with 18 bases in the middle. This chain's CDR3 is CASSPRREGIYGYTF. The CDR3 DNA is TGTGCCAGCAGTCCCCGCAGGGAAGGGATATATGGCTACACCTTC.

The chain couples TRBV5-6 to TRBJ1-2; the D is unclear. CDR1 is SGHDT, CDR2 YYEEEE, per germline. The CDR3 covers 14 residues. V was cut by 2 bases and J by 3 bases, with 11 bases left in between. Written as DNA, the CDR3 is TGTGCCAGCAGCTTTATCGGGGTGGACTATGGCTACACCTTC. The encoded protein is CASSFIGVDYGYTF.

This chain uses TRBV19 with TRBJ1-1, with unresolved D. Trimming shortened V by 9 bases and J by 7 bases, and 27 bases separated the two germline ends. CDR3 length equals 16 residues. The germline gives CDR1 LNHDA, CDR2 SQIVND (reference sequence). The CDR3 here is CASRSRYGPPPVEAFF. CDR3 nucleotides: TGTGCCAGCCGATCGAGATACGGTCCTCCTCCTGTTGAAGCTTTCTTT.

The rearrangement links TRBV5-6 to TRBJ2-1; D may be TRBD1 (6 bases). The CDR3 extends over 13 amino acids. With 7 bases removed from V and 4 bases from J, the gap between germline ends came to 12 bases. Germline V gives CDR1 SGHDT, CDR2 YYEEEE. Here the CDR3 reads CASGHRVYNEQFF. As DNA, the CDR3 is TGTGCCAGCGGACACAGGGTATACAATGAGCAGTTCTTC.

As to this clone: The sample carries other DNA sequences with the same CDR3. The chain joins TRBV24-1 to TRBJ2-4; D is possibly TRBD1 (5 bases). Looked up from germline, CDR1 is KGHDR and CDR2 is SFDVKD. The CDR3 totals 15 residues. With 4 bases removed from V and 0 bases from J, the gap between germline ends came to 9 bases. The CDR3 DNA sequence: TGTGCCACCAGTGACGGACAACTAGCCAAAAACATTCAGTACTTC. It specifies CATSDGQLAKNIQYF.

The chain employs TRBV6-1 and TRBJ2-2, with D possibly TRBD1 on 5 matching bases. Looked up from germline, CDR1 is MNHNS and CDR2 is SASEGT. V was shortened by 1 base and J by 4 bases, with 16 bases between the two germline ends. This CDR3 has 17 amino acids. The CDR3 spells CASSEVQGRDITGELFF. The CDR3 DNA is TGTGCCAGCAGTGAAGTTCAGGGTAGGGATATCACCGGGGAGCTGTTTTTT.

The gene calls are TRBV19 and TRBJ1-4; D perhaps matches TRBD1 (5 bases). V was clipped by 3 bases and J by 8 bases, with 19 bases between them. From germline, CDR1 is LNHDA and CDR2 SQIVND (reference sequence). The CDR3 runs to 16 residues. The chain's CDR3 is CASSITLDSSYEKLFF. CDR3 in DNA: TGTGCCAGTAGTATCACCCTCGACAGCAGTTACGAAAAACTGTTTTTT.

V and J are TRBV13 and TRBJ1-1; 10 bases are a match to TRBD1. CDR1 and CDR2 (germline): PRHDT, FYEKMQ (reference sequence). J gave up 4 bases and V 6 bases, and 8 bases lay outside the gene matches. This CDR3 has 15 residues. The CDR3 DNA is TGTGCCAGCAGACAATCCCGGACAGGGGGCACTGAAGCTTTCTTT. Its protein is CASRQSRTGGTEAFF.

The chain joins TRBV7-3 to TRBJ2-2, with TRBD1 matching over 9 bases. The germline V gene has CDR1 SGHTA and CDR2 FQGTGA. J was trimmed by 6 bases and V by 5 bases; bases with no gene match: 7. This CDR3 comprises 15 residues. The CDR3 reads CASSRGQGGAGELFF. The CDR3 DNA is TGTGCCAGCAGCAGGGGACAGGGAGGGGCCGGGGAGCTGTTTTTT.

The rearrangement joins TRBV6-5 to TRBJ1-1; the D is unclear. The CDR3 totals 15 residues. The germline V and J ends were trimmed by 0 bases and 1 base, with 9 bases remaining between them. Per germline, CDR1 MNHEY and CDR2 SVGAGI. CDR3 in DNA: TGTGCCAGCAGTTACTCTTCGGTGAGGAACACTGAAGCTTTCTTT. It yields the protein CASSYSSVRNTEAFF.

V is TRBV9 and J is TRBJ2-5; TRBD2 is a possible D gene (6 bases). CDR3 size: 12 residues. Germline V CDR1 and CDR2: SGDLS, YYNGEE. Trimming took off 7 bases at V and 2 bases at J, with 9 bases between the two ends. CDR3 sequence (DNA): TGTGCCAGCGGTAGCGGACAAGAGACCCAGTACTTC. Amino acid sequence: CASGSGQETQYF.